This TCR beta chain originates from a study of CD8+CD57+ T cells in acquired aplastic anemia. Across the whole study: Across the sorted CD4+ and CD8+ cells, DNA amounts averaged about 3 ug.

Sequencing involved patients with CD8+CD57+ cell expansion previously shown by flow cytometry. Patients had undergone no therapy by the time their blood was sampled. Comments on this clonotype: Germline is not matched at one junction end, which may reflect a read error.

This CDR3 comprises 11 residues. Germline V lookup: CDR1 LNHDA, CDR2 SQIVND (reference sequence). Genomic DNA templated the TCR beta VDJ and CDR3 profiling. TCRdb ran MiXCR on the reads and lists one entry per CDR3 protein. The sample lists 150,000 or so distinct CDR3 sequences, about 45% occurring once. The specimen sequenced was sorted CD4+, CD8+, or CD8+CD57+ T cells (not recorded which) from PBMCs. This TCR came from a human donor with aplastic anemia. The V call is TRBV19, the J call TRBJ1-1; D gene ambiguous. The CDR3 sequence is CASTPRAEAFF. The CDR3 nucleotides are TGTGCCAGTACCCCCCGAGCTGAGGCTTTCTTT.